Following are 13 T cell receptor beta chains from one sample sequenced in a study of sequential checkpoint blockade in melanoma (dated by TCRdb to about 2019). The treatment or condition label for this specimen denotes: randomized to nivolumab then ipilimumab (arm A) or the reverse (arm B). The library relied on the immunoSEQ multiplex PCR assay. Not all clones reach the TCRdb copy of this immuneACCESS table, which keeps in-frame sequences only. Checked studies attribute under half of the gap to unresolved V genes and leave the rest unexplained. The table for this sample lists 3,000 to 4,500 clones; under 75% of them were counted only once. The ten largest clonotypes hold under 25% of the sample. Sequenced here: CD8+ T cells sorted from blood (inferred from file names), sampled from a patient given nivolumab and ipilimumab in sequence. These receptor sequences come from a human donor with melanoma.

The V call is TRBV18, the J call TRBJ2-7; D gene uncertain. V dropped 3 bases and J dropped 5 bases, with 8 bases sitting between them. Germline V CDR1 and CDR2: KGHSH, LQKENI. The CDR3 loop spans 12 amino acids. CDR3 nucleotides: TGTGCCAGCTCACCGTCACAGCACGAGCAGTACTTC. The encoded protein is CASSPSQHEQYF.

This chain links TRBV27 with TRBJ2-1; TRBD2 aligns across 7 bases. Per germline, CDR1 MNHEY and CDR2 SMNVEV (reference sequence). V was pared by 6 bases and J by 0 bases, with 5 bases of the junction left unmatched. The CDR3 covers 15 residues. Here the CDR3 reads CASRRGLSSYNEQFF. The CDR3 DNA reads as TGTGCCAGCAGGCGGGGACTAAGCTCCTACAATGAGCAGTTCTTC.

J is TRBJ1-5 and V is TRBV6-1; a possible D gene is TRBD1 (5 bases). The CDR3 sequence is 18 residues long. Germline V lookup: CDR1 MNHNS, CDR2 SASEGT. Trimming removed 1 base from V and 0 bases from J, with 16 bases in between. CDR3 sequence: CASSEEGIPLYSNQPQHF. CDR3 in DNA: TGTGCCAGCAGTGAAGAGGGGATACCACTGTATAGCAATCAGCCCCAGCATTTT.

This sequence joins TRBV4-3 and TRBJ1-2; tentative D call: TRBD1 (5 bases). Trimming cost V 1 base and J 0 bases, with 9 bases left between them. This CDR3 region has 15 residues. Germline V gene sequence: CDR1 LGHNA, CDR2 YSLEER. The CDR3 loop reads CASSQVTATNYGYTF. CDR3 nucleotides: TGCGCCAGCAGCCAAGTGACAGCCACTAACTATGGCTACACCTTC.

In this sample, this clone turned up a few times. This CDR3 reads CASSDRTGAAESYEQYF. The CDR3 DNA reads TGTGCCAGCAGTGACCGGACAGGGGCCGCGGAATCCTACGAGCAGTACTTC. The V gene is TRBV2, the J gene TRBJ2-7, with 9 bases aligning to TRBD1. V shed 3 bases, J shed 1 base, and the junction held 10 bases outside the gene matches. Germline CDR1 and CDR2: SNHLY and FYNNEI. This CDR3 is 17 amino acids long.

CDR3 bases: TGTGCCAGCGAGGGTGGTTTGAACACTGAAGCTTTCTTT. It specifies CASEGGLNTEAFF. This chain links TRBV6-5 with TRBJ1-1; no reliable D call. The germline V and J ends were trimmed by 8 bases and 0 bases, with 10 bases remaining between them. CDR1 and CDR2 from the germline V gene are MNHEY and SVGAGI. This CDR3 is 13 amino acids long.

The rearrangement joins TRBV21-1 to TRBJ2-4; the listed D gene, TRBD1, was not tested against the DNA. TRBV21-1 is reported as a pseudogene. CDR3 length equals 17 residues. CDR3: CASRRDIATQRKNIQYF. The CDR3 DNA is TGTGCCAGCAGACGGGACATAGCTACGCAAAGAAAAAACATTCAGTACTTC.

The rearrangement links TRBV10-3 to TRBJ2-5, with 15 bases that match TRBD2. Germline V gene data show CDR1 as ENHRY and CDR2 as SYGVKD. The CDR3 sequence is 15 residues long. V lost 4 bases and J lost 5; bases outside the gene matches: 2. CDR3 in amino acids: CAISGGLAGGETQYF. CDR3 sequence (DNA): TGTGCCATCAGTGGAGGACTAGCGGGAGGGGAGACCCAGTACTTC.

The CDR3 DNA sequence: TGTGCCAGCAGCCCCACGGCCCGGGGGGGCTATGGCTACACCTTC. It is translated as CASSPTARGGYGYTF. This chain joins TRBV9 and TRBJ1-2, with TRBD1 as a possible D gene (5 bases). CDR3 size: 15 residues. Germline CDR1 reads SGDLS; CDR2 reads YYNGEE. V was pared by 4 bases and J by 4 bases, with 17 bases between. Combining the CDR3 with reference TRBV9 and TRBJ1-2 gives the whole variable domain DSGVTQTPKHLITATGQRVTLRCSPRSGDLSVYWYQQSLDQGLQFLIQYYNGEERAKGNILERFSAQQFPDLHSELNLSSLELGDSALYFCASSPTARGGYGYTFGSGTRLTVV.

This clone was seen more than once but under ten times. The chain joins TRBV6-1 to TRBJ1-1, with D maybe TRBD1 (6 bases). This CDR3 is 14 amino acids long. Germline values: CDR1 MNHNS, CDR2 SASEGT. V dropped 0 bases and J dropped 6 bases, with 11 bases sitting between them. DNA of the CDR3: TGTGCCAGCAGTGAAGCGTGGGGGCTCCCTGAAGCTTTCTTT. Its protein is CASSEAWGLPEAFF.

In this sample, this clone turned up a few times. The chain is built from TRBV2 and TRBJ1-2; D ambiguous. From germline, CDR1 is SNHLY and CDR2 FYNNEI. The CDR3 sequence is 16 residues long. V lost 4 bases, J lost 4 bases, and 19 bases lay in between. For the CDR3, the DNA is TGTGCCAGCAGTGGCCCGCTTGACTCCCCCATCTATGGCTACACCTTC. This sequence encodes CASSGPLDSPIYGYTF.

This clone showed up just a few times. The chain combines TRBV7-2 with TRBJ1-4; possibly TRBD1 for D (5 bases). V was cut by 3 bases and J by 8 bases, with 13 bases left in between. This CDR3 has 14 amino acids. CDR1 SGHTA and CDR2 FQGNSA come from the germline V gene. CDR3 loop: CASSLAGGEEKLFF. In nucleotides, the CDR3 is TGTGCCAGCAGCTTGGCGGGGGGGGAAGAAAAACTGTTTTTT.

This clone has only a few counts. The V and J genes are TRBV7-2 and TRBJ1-2; D might be TRBD1 (6 bases). Per germline, CDR1 SGHTA and CDR2 FQGNSA. V was shortened by 1 base and J by 4 bases, with 16 bases between the two germline ends. CDR3 length: 16 residues. The CDR3 nucleotides read TGTGCCAGCAGCTTAGAGTTTTGGACAGAGCGCTATGGCTACACCTTC. Translated, it gives CASSLEFWTERYGYTF. The full variable domain, completed using reference TRBV7-2 and TRBJ1-2, is GAGVSQSPSNKVTEKGKDVELRCDPISGHTALYWYRQSLGQGLEFLIYFQGNSAPDKSGLPSDRFSAERTGGSVSTLTIQRTQQEDSAVYLCASSLEFWTERYGYTFGSGTRLTVV.